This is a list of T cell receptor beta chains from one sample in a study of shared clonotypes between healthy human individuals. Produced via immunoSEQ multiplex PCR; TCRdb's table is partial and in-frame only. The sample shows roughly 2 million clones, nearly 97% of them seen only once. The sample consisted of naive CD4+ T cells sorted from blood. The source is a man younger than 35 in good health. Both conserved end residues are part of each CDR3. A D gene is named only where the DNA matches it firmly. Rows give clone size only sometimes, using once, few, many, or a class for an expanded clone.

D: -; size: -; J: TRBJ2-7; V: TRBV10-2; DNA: TGCGCCAGCGGTTACAGGAGCTCCTACGAGCAGTACTTC; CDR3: CASGYRSSYEQYF
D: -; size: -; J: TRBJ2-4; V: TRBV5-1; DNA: TGCGCCAGCAGCTTCGGCAGTCCAGAAAACATTCAGTACTTC; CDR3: CASSFGSPENIQYF
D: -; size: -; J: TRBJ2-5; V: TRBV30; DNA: TGTGCCTGGAGTGTACGGCGTAGTAGGGAGACCCAGTACTTC; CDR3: CAWSVRRSRETQYF
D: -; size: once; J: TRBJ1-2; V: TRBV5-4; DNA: TGTGCCAGCAGCTTGGGGATGTCGAGACAGGAGAACTATGGCTACACCTTC; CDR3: CASSLGMSRQENYGYTF
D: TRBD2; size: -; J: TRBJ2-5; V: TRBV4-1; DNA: TGCGCCAGCAGCCAACCCCTAGCGGGGGGAGAGACCCAGTACTTC; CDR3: CASSQPLAGGETQYF
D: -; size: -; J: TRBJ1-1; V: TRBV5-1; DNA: TGCGCCAGCAGCCCTACCGGGGGTAGGAACACTGAAGCTTTCTTT; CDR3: CASSPTGGRNTEAFF
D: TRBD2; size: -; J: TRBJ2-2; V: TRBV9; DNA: TGTGCCAGCAGCGCCACCGGGACTAGTTTAACCGGGGAGCTGTTTTTT; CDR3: CASSATGTSLTGELFF
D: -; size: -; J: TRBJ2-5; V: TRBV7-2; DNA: TGTGCCAGCAGCTCCTCCGGGACCACACAAGAGACCCAGTACTTC; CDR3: CASSSSGTTQETQYF
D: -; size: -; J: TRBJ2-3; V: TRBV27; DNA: TGTGCCAGCAGGGCCACCTCCCGGGGAGATACGCAGTATTTT; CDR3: CASRATSRGDTQYF
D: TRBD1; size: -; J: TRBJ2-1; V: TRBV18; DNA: TGTGCCAGCTCACCTCAAGGGGGCCCCTACAATGAGCAGTTCTTC; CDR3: CASSPQGGPYNEQFF
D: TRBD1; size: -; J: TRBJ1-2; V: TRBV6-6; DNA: TGTGCCAGCAGTAAACAGGGGGCACCAACCTATGGCTACACCTTC; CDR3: CASSKQGAPTYGYTF
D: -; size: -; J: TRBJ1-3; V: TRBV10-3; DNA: TGTGCCATCAGTGATTTTGGAACTGGAAACACCATATATTTT; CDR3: CAISDFGTGNTIYF
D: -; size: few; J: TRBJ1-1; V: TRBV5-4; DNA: TGTGCTCCCAGTTTAGTAGGATTGAACACTGAAGCTTTCTTT; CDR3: CAPSLVGLNTEAFF
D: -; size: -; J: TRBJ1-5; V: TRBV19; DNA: TGTGCCAGCAATTCACTGGGAGGTCAGCCCCAGCATTTT; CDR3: CASNSLGGQPQHF
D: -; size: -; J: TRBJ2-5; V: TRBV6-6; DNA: TGTGCCAGCACCGGGGAAAGGGTGGAGACCCAGTACTTC; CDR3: CASTGERVETQYF
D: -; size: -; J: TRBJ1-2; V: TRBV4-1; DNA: TGCGCCAGCAGCCAAGAGGAGGTGTGGGGATTACGATATGGCTACACCTTC; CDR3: CASSQEEVWGLRYGYTF
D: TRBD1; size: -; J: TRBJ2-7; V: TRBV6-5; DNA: TGTGCCAGCAGTTACTCCGGGACAGGAACCTACGAGCAGTACTTC; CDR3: CASSYSGTGTYEQYF
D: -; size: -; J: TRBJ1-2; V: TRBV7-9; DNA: TGTGCCATGGAGACAGAGAACTATGGCTACACCTTC; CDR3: CAMETENYGYTF
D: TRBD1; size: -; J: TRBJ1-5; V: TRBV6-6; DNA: TGTGCCAGCAGTCGAGGGGACAGGGGGCCTCAGCCCCAGCATTTT; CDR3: CASSRGDRGPQPQHF
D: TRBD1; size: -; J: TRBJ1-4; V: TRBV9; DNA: TGTGCCAGCAGCGGGACAGGACAGCGCCTTAATGAAAAACTGTTTTTT; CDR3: CASSGTGQRLNEKLFF
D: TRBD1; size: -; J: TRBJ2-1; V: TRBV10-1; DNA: TGCGCCAGCAGTGCCGGCACAGGGGTCTACAATGAGCAGTTCTTC; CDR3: CASSAGTGVYNEQFF
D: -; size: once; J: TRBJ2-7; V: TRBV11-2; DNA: TGTGCCAGCAGCCTCTGCGAGCAGTACTTC; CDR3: CASSLCEQYF
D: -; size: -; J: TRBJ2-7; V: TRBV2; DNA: TGTGCCAGTACTACAGGGCCGTCGGGGAACGAGCAGTACTTC; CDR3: CASTTGPSGNEQYF
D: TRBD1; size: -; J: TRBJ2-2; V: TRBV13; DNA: TGTGCCAGCAGCCCGAGGACAGGGACGAACACCGGGGAGCTGTTTTTT; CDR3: CASSPRTGTNTGELFF
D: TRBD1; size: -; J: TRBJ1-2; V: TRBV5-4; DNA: TGTGCCAGCAGCCCACGGGACAGGGTGGGCTACACCTTC; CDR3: CASSPRDRVGYTF
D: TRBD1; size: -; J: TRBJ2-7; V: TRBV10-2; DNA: TGCGCCAGCAGCCTACCGGGACAGGGACTTACTGGGCAGTACTTC; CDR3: CASSLPGQGLTGQYF
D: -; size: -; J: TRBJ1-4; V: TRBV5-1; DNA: TGCGCCAGCAGGAATGGGCAGGTCGGCGAAAAACTGTTTTTT; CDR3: CASRNGQVGEKLFF
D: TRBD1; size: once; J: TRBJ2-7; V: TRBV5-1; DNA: TGCGCCAGCAGCACGGGACAGGGGTCCTACGAGCAGTACTTC; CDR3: CASSTGQGSYEQYF
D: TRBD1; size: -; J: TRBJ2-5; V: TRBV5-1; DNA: TGCGCCAGCAGCTTGCCGGACGGGACAGTGCAAGAGACCCAGTACTTC; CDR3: CASSLPDGTVQETQYF
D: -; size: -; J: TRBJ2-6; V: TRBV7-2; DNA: TGTGCCAGCAGCTTAGCAGGGTCTTTCGGGGCCAACGTCCTGACTTTC; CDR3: CASSLAGSFGANVLTF
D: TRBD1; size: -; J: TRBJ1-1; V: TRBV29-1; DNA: TGCAGCGTTGAAAGACAGGGGAACACTGAAGCTTTCTTT; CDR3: CSVERQGNTEAFF
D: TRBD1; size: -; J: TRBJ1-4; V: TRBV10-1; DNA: TGCGCCAGCAGTCCGGGCAGGGGGGCAGGAAAACTGTTTTTT; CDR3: CASSPGRGAGKLFF
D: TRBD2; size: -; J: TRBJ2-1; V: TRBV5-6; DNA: TGTGCCAGCACCTTTTGGGCTAGCGGGAATAATGAGCAGTTCTTC; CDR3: CASTFWASGNNEQFF
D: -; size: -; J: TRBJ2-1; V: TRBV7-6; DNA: TGTGCCAGCAGCTTAGACGGGACAAATTACAATGAGCAGTTCTTC; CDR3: CASSLDGTNYNEQFF
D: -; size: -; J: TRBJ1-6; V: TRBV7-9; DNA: TGTGCCAGCAGCTTTTCAGGGCCTGAGAATTCACCCCTCCACTTT; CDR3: CASSFSGPENSPLHF
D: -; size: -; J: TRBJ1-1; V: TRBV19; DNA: TGTGCCAGTAGCCGGACAGACAGCACTGAAGCTTTCTTT; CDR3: CASSRTDSTEAFF
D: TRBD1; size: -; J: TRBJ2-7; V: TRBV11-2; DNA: TGTGCCAGCAGCATAATGGGACAGGACCCCTACGAGCAGTACTTC; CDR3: CASSIMGQDPYEQYF
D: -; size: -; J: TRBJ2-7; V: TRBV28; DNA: TGTGCCAGCAGTCCCCCGAAAGGGACCTACGAGCAGTACTTC; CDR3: CASSPPKGTYEQYF
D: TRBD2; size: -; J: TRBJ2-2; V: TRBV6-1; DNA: TGTGCCAGCAGTCCCCACCCGCGGGGGACCGGGGAGCTGTTTTTT; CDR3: CASSPHPRGTGELFF
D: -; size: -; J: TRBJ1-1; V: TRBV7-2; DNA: TGTGCCAGCAGCTTAAGGCAGGGCGCTGAAGCTTTCTTT; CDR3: CASSLRQGAEAFF
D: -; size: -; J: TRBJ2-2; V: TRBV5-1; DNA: TGCGCCAGCAGCCAGCGAGGGGACACCGGGGAGCTGTTTTTT; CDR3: CASSQRGDTGELFF
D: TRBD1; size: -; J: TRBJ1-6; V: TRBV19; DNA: TGTGCCAGTAGTATTAGTGGGACAGGGGCTAGTTCACCCCTCCACTTT; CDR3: CASSISGTGASSPLHF
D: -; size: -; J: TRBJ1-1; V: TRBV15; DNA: TGTGCCACCAGCAGAGATAAGGACAGCATGAAACGAGCTTTCTTT; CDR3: CATSRDKDSMKRAFF